This T cell receptor beta chain was documented in a study of shared clonotypes between healthy human individuals. Sequencing used immunoSEQ multiplex PCR; TCRdb keeps in-frame clones, though not all of them. The sample lists over a million clones, about 98.5% occurring once. This CDR3 has 12 amino acids. Trimming pared 10 bases from V and 5 bases from J, leaving 14 bases between. Germline V gives CDR1 ENHRY, CDR2 SYGVKD. J is TRBJ1-2 and V is TRBV10-3, with D perhaps TRBD1 (5 bases). The sequenced sample was naive CD4+ T cells sorted from blood. Subset: CD45RA+ positively selected. This sequence originates from a man aged 30 to 45 in good health. In DNA form, the CDR3 reads TGTGCCACCTCAGGGCGGGGATATGGCTACACCTTC. It codes for CATSGRGYGYTF.